These 23 T cell receptor beta chains originate from one sample sequenced in a study of CD4 and CD8 cells across lung adenocarcinoma regions. TCRdb redid the calling of the PCR reads with MiXCR, one entry per CDR3 protein. The sample carries approximately 4,300 distinct CDR3 sequences, 35% to 50% recorded once. The source material was CD4+ T cells from the margin of a lung tumor. These receptors were obtained from a female donor with lung adenocarcinoma. The CD4 and CD8 labels of this study may be unreliable.

This clonotype was recorded a few times. The chain recombines TRBV3-1 with TRBJ2-5, with D unresolved. Trimming stripped 1 base from V and 4 bases from J, with 4 bases between. This CDR3 spans 12 amino acids. From germline, CDR1 is LGHDT and CDR2 YNNKEL (reference sequence). In DNA, the CDR3 is TGTGCCAGCAGCCAAGGGGGAGAGACCCAGTACTTC. Amino acid sequence: CASSQGGETQYF.

The chain carries TRBV6-5 and TRBJ1-2; no definite D call. The V end lost 2 bases, the J end lost 4 bases, and 17 bases lay between the germline ends. The CDR3 is 16 residues long. Germline lookup yields CDR1 MNHEY and CDR2 SVGAGI. The CDR3 loop is CASSYNTAKDLYGYTF. The CDR3 DNA reads as TGTGCCAGCAGTTACAACACAGCCAAGGACCTCTATGGCTACACCTTC.

J is TRBJ2-5 and V is TRBV27; perhaps TRBD1 as D (6 bases). With the DNA end fitting TRBJ2-7 better, the J assignment may be wrong. Germline V gene lookup returns CDR1 MNHEY and CDR2 SMNVEV (reference sequence). The CDR3 loop spans 15 amino acids. The CDR3 reads CASPRDKTPDYEQYF. The CDR3 DNA sequence: TGTGCCAGCCCCCGGGACAAGACCCCGGACTACGAGCAGTACTTC.

In its sample, this clonotype was seen a few times. The chain employs TRBV12-3 or TRBV12-4 and TRBJ2-1; the D is unclear. The CDR3 contains 15 residues. V was shortened by 1 base and J by 0 bases, with 7 bases between the two germline ends. The DNA of the CDR3 is TGTGCCAGCAGTTTAGGCCTTAGCTCCTACAATGAGCAGTTCTTC. Its translation: CASSLGLSSYNEQFF.

This clonotype was found many times. This chain uses TRBV4-1 with TRBJ2-1, with TRBD2 as a possible D gene (9 bases). This CDR3 has 19 residues. V was cut by 0 bases and J by 3 bases, with 21 bases left in between. Germline lookup yields CDR1 MGHRA and CDR2 YSYEKL. CDR3: CASSQERTGLAGFYNEQFF. CDR3 nucleotides: TGCGCCAGCAGCCAAGAACGGACAGGGCTAGCGGGATTCTACAATGAGCAGTTCTTC.

There are many counts of this clonotype. The chain has TRBV6-4 and TRBJ2-3, with D maybe TRBD2 (5 bases). The CDR3 length is 16 residues. Germline CDR1 reads MRHNA; CDR2 reads SNTAGT. The germline V and J ends were trimmed by 0 bases and 0 bases, with 10 bases remaining between them. CDR3 DNA: TGTGCCAGCAGTGACTCAGTGGGCGGGAGCACAGATACGCAGTATTTT. Translating gives CASSDSVGGSTDTQYF.

Note on this clonotype: Sequence at one end of the junction differs from germline and may be a read error. As DNA, the CDR3 is TGTGCCAGCAGTCAGCGCGCCGGGGCAGGGGGCGTAGATACGCAGTACTTT. It yields the protein CASSQRAGAGGVDTQYF. The chain carries TRBV6-1 and TRBJ2-3; 8 bases line up with TRBD1. The CDR3 extends over 17 amino acids. CDR1 is MNHNS, CDR2 SASEGT, per germline.

This chain joins TRBV27 and TRBJ2-3, with D perhaps TRBD1 (6 bases). The germline V gene encodes CDR1 MNHEY and CDR2 SMNVEV (reference sequence). The CDR3 extends over 14 amino acids. The DNA for the CDR3 is TGTGCGGGCAGTGGGGGCCTGCACAAAGATACGCAGTATTTT. Its translation: CAGSGGLHKDTQYF.

On this clonotype itself: This may arise from a read error, as a much more abundant clone is one base away. The CDR3 here is CASSERTSGYTGEPFF. The CDR3 nucleotides read TGTGCCAGCAGCGAAAGGACTAGCGGCTACACCGGGGAGCCGTTTTTT. The chain uses TRBV12-3 or TRBV12-4 and TRBJ2-2; TRBD2 aligns across 10 bases. The CDR3 length is 16 residues.

On this clonotype: At one end, the junction sequence differs from germline, possibly due to a read error. The chain employs TRBV10-2 and TRBJ2-4; D tentatively fits TRBD1 or TRBD2 (5 bases each). The V gene's germline CDR1 is WSHSY and CDR2 SAAADI. CDR3 length: 15 amino acids. The CDR3 coding sequence is TGCGCCAGGGGTGAGGGGTGGATGGGCAAAAACACTCAGTACTTC. It translates to CARGEGWMGKNTQYF.

In its sample, this clonotype ranks as medium-sized (0.01 to 0.1%). J is TRBJ2-7 and V is TRBV10-1, with 8 positions matching TRBD2. Germline CDR1 and CDR2: WNHNN and SYGVQD (reference sequence). J was trimmed by 2 bases and V by 6 bases; bases with no gene match: 3. CDR3 length: 13 residues. For the CDR3, the DNA is TGCGCCAGCAGGCGGGAGGACGCCTACGAGCAGTACTTC. Its translation: CASRREDAYEQYF.

This clonotype was detected only a few times. The chain recombines TRBV3-1 with TRBJ2-1; a weak D match, TRBD2 (5 bases). With 4 bases removed from V and 9 bases from J, the gap between germline ends came to 19 bases. Germline CDR1 reads LGHDT; CDR2 reads YNNKEL (reference sequence). The CDR3 has 15 residues. CDR3 residues: CASSLLDRGPGEQFF. CDR3 coding DNA: TGTGCCAGCAGCCTCCTGGATCGGGGTCCCGGTGAGCAGTTCTTC.

In this sample, this clonotype is medium-sized (0.01 to 0.1%). The rearrangement links TRBV6-2 or TRBV6-3 to TRBJ2-3; D might be TRBD1 (6 bases). The CDR3 length is 13 residues. Germline V gene sequence: CDR1 MNHEY, CDR2 SVGEGT. Trimming stripped 5 bases from V and 3 bases from J, with 9 bases between. The CDR3 protein is CASSTGRTDTQYF. The CDR3 DNA reads as TGTGCCAGCAGTACAGGGAGAACAGATACGCAGTATTTT.

This clonotype qualifies as large. The CDR3 region has the DNA TGTGCCAGCGGGGAGGGGATGGGAGCCAAAAACATTCAGTACTTC. It yields the protein CASGEGMGAKNIQYF. This chain links TRBV6-1 with TRBJ2-4; 7 bases fit TRBD2. The ends lost 8 bases at V and 0 bases at J; junction bases unmatched: 7. CDR1 and CDR2 from the germline V gene are MNHNS and SASEGT. The CDR3 length is 15 residues.

This clonotype is medium-sized by share. The V and J genes are TRBV6-5 and TRBJ2-5; 11 bases map to TRBD1. With 6 bases clipped from V and 3 bases from J, the junction kept 12 bases outside the gene matches. CDR3 length equals 17 residues. The germline V gene has CDR1 MNHEY and CDR2 SVGAGI. Here the CDR3 DNA reads TGTGCCAGCAGACCGGACAGGGGGCTGCTCGATGAAGAGACCCAGTACTTC. Amino acids: CASRPDRGLLDEETQYF.

V is TRBV27 and J is TRBJ2-2; D call uncertain. The ends were cut back, 4 bases at V and 7 bases at J, with 13 bases in the middle. The CDR3 is made up of 14 amino acids. Germline values: CDR1 MNHEY, CDR2 SMNVEV (reference sequence). The CDR3 reads CASSSPGLGGELFF. CDR3 DNA: TGTGCCAGCAGTTCCCCAGGATTGGGCGGGGAGCTGTTTTTT.

This clonotype was counted only a few times. The chain couples TRBV7-9 to TRBJ2-1, with 7 nucleotides matching TRBD1. The V gene's germline CDR1 is SEHNR and CDR2 FQNEAQ (reference sequence). The trim removed 3 bases at V and 9 bases at J, leaving 5 bases unmatched. The length of the CDR3 is 13 residues. The CDR3 sequence is CASSFDRVTEQFF. The CDR3 region has the DNA TGTGCCAGCAGCTTCGACAGGGTGACTGAGCAGTTCTTC.

This clonotype has just one count. The J gene is TRBJ1-4, the V gene TRBV10-2; D is possibly TRBD1 (6 bases). Germline V lookup: CDR1 WSHSY, CDR2 SAAADI. Trimming shortened V by 3 bases and J by 7 bases, and 15 bases separated the two germline ends. The CDR3 has 15 residues. In nucleotides, the CDR3 is TGCGCCAGCAGTGACACGGCAGGGGCGGGTGAAAAACTGTTTTTT. This sequence encodes CASSDTAGAGEKLFF.

This rearrangement joins TRBV6-1 to TRBJ2-4, with TRBD1 matching over 12 bases. The DNA end favors TRBJ2-7, so the J call may be wrong. CDR3 length: 14 residues. In germline, CDR1 is MNHNS, CDR2 SASEGT. For the CDR3, the DNA is TGTGCCAGCAGTCGGGGACAGGGGGCATACGAGCAGTACTTC. It yields the protein CASSRGQGAYEQYF.

Concerning this clonotype: A much more abundant neighbour one base away suggests this may be a read error. V usage is TRBV11-2 and J usage is TRBJ2-1; D unresolved. Matching the DNA end better, TRBJ2-7 makes the J call doubtful. The CDR3 has 14 amino acids. CDR1 and CDR2 (germline): SGHAT, FQNNGV. Written as DNA, the CDR3 is TGTGCCAGCATCTTAACTGACGCCACCTACGAGCAGTACTTC. It encodes CASILTDATYEQYF.

This clonotype is classed as large. The chain is built from TRBV27 and TRBJ2-5, with D possibly being TRBD2 (5 bases). The germline gives CDR1 MNHEY, CDR2 SMNVEV (reference sequence). V lost 1 base and J lost 5, with 11 bases in between. The CDR3 has 14 amino acids. The CDR3 bases are TGTGCCAGCAGTTTATTAGCGTACGGGGAGACCCAGTACTTC. Translation: CASSLLAYGETQYF.

This clonotype is deemed medium-sized. This chain connects TRBV6-1 to TRBJ2-1; D might be TRBD1 (6 bases). Trimming pared 7 bases from V and 2 bases from J, leaving 15 bases between. CDR1 MNHNS and CDR2 SASEGT come from the germline V gene. CDR3 length: 15 residues. The CDR3 bases are TGTGCCAGCACCCCGGTCAGGGGCGCCTACAATGAGCAGTTCTTC. The encoded protein is CASTPVRGAYNEQFF.

The rearrangement links TRBV11-2 to TRBJ2-2; D is undetermined. The ends were cut back, 1 base at V and 5 bases at J, with 11 bases in the middle. Looked up from germline, CDR1 is SGHAT and CDR2 is FQNNGV. CDR3 length: 15 amino acids. The CDR3 loop is CASSLVKDITGELFF. CDR3 DNA: TGTGCCAGCAGCTTAGTCAAAGATATAACCGGGGAGCTGTTTTTT.